The rows below give T cell receptor beta chains drawn from one sample of a study of blood T cells in healthy people across ages. In TCRdb, the 5' RACE reads were re-called with MiXCR into one record per CDR3 protein. This sample has 1.5 million to 1.8 million distinct CDR3 sequences; under 55% occur once, and the top ten carry approximately 4%. The sample consisted of blood. The source of these receptors is a woman aged 18-29 years in good health. Each CDR3 is given with its conserved first and last residue. D genes are given only for firm matches. A clone size is listed for some rows: how often the clone was seen (once, few, many), or a class if it is expanded.

>TRBV5-1|few|.|TRBJ1-2
TGCGCCAGCGGCTTGGTTCCAGGGATTAACTATGGCTACACCTTC
CASGLVPGINYGYTF
>TRBV7-2|few|TRBD1|TRBJ1-6
TGTGCCAGCGGTCGGGCAGGGGGAGGTTCACCCCTCCACTTT
CASGRAGGGSPLHF
>TRBV24-1|few|.|TRBJ2-1
TGTGCCACCGGTCGGGGCAATGAGCAGTTCTTC
CATGRGNEQFF
>TRBV11-2|.|.|TRBJ2-1
TGTGCCAGCAGCTTAGTTAGGGGTGGGAATGAGCAGTTCTTC
CASSLVRGGNEQFF
>TRBV21-1|.|.|TRBJ2-1
TGTGCCAGCAGCAGAAACCTTTTGGATGAGCAGTTCTTC
CASSRNLLDEQFF
>TRBV10-3|once|.|TRBJ2-5
TGTGCCATCGGACGGGACCAGGGTAAAGAGACCCAGTACTTC
CAIGRDQGKETQYF
>TRBV5-1|few|TRBD2|TRBJ2-2
TGCGCCAGCAGCACCGGGACTATCTCCACCGGGGAGCTGTTTTTT
CASSTGTISTGELFF
>TRBV18|.|.|TRBJ1-2
TGTGCCAGCTCGCCCGAGGGATCAGCCTATGGCTACACCTTC
CASSPEGSAYGYTF
>TRBV6-5|few|.|TRBJ2-2
TGTGCCAGCAGGTTTGACCCCGGGGACACCGGGGAGCTGTTTTTT
CASRFDPGDTGELFF
>TRBV27|few|.|TRBJ2-1
TGTGCCAGCGGGGGCACTAACAATGAGCAGTTCTTC
CASGGTNNEQFF
>TRBV20-1|.|.|TRBJ1-1
TGCAGTGTTAGGAAAGGTCAGAGGCCTGAAGCTTTCTTT
CSVRKGQRPEAFF
>TRBV9|few|TRBD2|TRBJ2-3
TGTGCCAGCACCTATAGCGGGGGAAGCACAGATACGCAGTATTTT
CASTYSGGSTDTQYF
>TRBV6-5|few|TRBD2|TRBJ2-3
TGTGCCAGCAGTTATAGCGGGATGGGCAGTGATACGCAGTATTTT
CASSYSGMGSDTQYF
>TRBV12-3/TRBV12-4|.|.|TRBJ1-1
TGTGCCAGCAGTCCGGGACGGGGGATGGCTGAAGCTTTCTTT
CASSPGRGMAEAFF
>TRBV6-5|few|.|TRBJ1-1
TGTGCCAGCAGTTACTCACGGAGAGCCTACACTGAAGCTTTCTTT
CASSYSRRAYTEAFF
>TRBV12-3/TRBV12-4|.|.|TRBJ2-1
TGTGCCAGCAAGCATAGCTCCTACAATAAGCAGTTCTTC
CASKHSSYNKQFF
>TRBV21-1|few|.|TRBJ2-1
TGTGCCAGCAGCAGGAGGACTAGCCCCAGCTCCTACAATGAGCAGTTCTTC
CASSRRTSPSSYNEQFF
>TRBV28|.|TRBD2|TRBJ2-3
TGTGCCAGCAGTTTCGCGGGAGTAGGTTGGGGCACAGATACGCAGTATTTT
CASSFAGVGWGTDTQYF
>TRBV20-1|.|.|TRBJ2-5
TGCGGTGCTTTACACATGTACCAAGAGACCCAGTACTTC
CGALHMYQETQYF
>TRBV27|few|.|TRBJ2-7
TGTGCCAGCCATGAGTATCCTCGGCGGGCATCCTACGAGCAGTACTTC
CASHEYPRRASYEQYF
>TRBV25-1|few|.|TRBJ2-3
TGTGCCAGCAGTGACCGAACCCGACCCCAAGATACGCAGTATTTT
CASSDRTRPQDTQYF
>TRBV28|.|.|TRBJ1-1
TGTGCCAGCAGTTACCCAGAACCTGAAGCTTTCTTT
CASSYPEPEAFF
>TRBV4-2|few|TRBD1|TRBJ2-3
TGTGCCAGCAGCCAAGATTGGACAGGGGGAGATACGCAGTATTTT
CASSQDWTGGDTQYF
>TRBV12-3/TRBV12-4|.|TRBD1|TRBJ2-2
TGTGCCAGCAGTAAGACAGGGGGGTCAACCTGGGAGCTGTTTTTT
CASSKTGGSTWELFF
>TRBV6-2/TRBV6-3|.|.|TRBJ2-7
TGTGCCAGCAGTGGCGGTCCCGGACAGTACCCTTCCTCCTACGAGCAGTACTTC
CASSGGPGQYPSSYEQYF
>TRBV7-2|.|.|TRBJ2-7
TGTGCCAGCAGCCAAACCGGACATCCCCAGTACGAGCAGTACTTC
CASSQTGHPQYEQYF
>TRBV5-1|once|.|TRBJ1-2
TGCGCCAGCAGCGTGGAGGGTGAGAGTGGCTACACCTTC
CASSVEGESGYTF
>TRBV6-5|few|.|TRBJ1-1
TGTGCCAGCAGCCGTAAGGGGGGCGAGACTGAAGCTTTCTTT
CASSRKGGETEAFF
>TRBV6-1|few|.|TRBJ1-1
TGTGCCAGCAGTGAAGCAGGGGTGAACACTGAAGCTTTCTTT
CASSEAGVNTEAFF
>TRBV27|.|TRBD1|TRBJ2-7
TGTGCCAGCAGTTTATGGGACAGCCCCTACTACGAGCAGTACTTC
CASSLWDSPYYEQYF
>TRBV4-3|.|TRBD1|TRBJ1-1
TGCGCCAGCAGCCAGGGCGACAGGGTCTCTGAAGCTTTCTTT
CASSQGDRVSEAFF
>TRBV27|many|.|TRBJ2-6
TGTGCCAGCAGTTTAGGAGTCTCTGGGGCCAACGTCCTGACTTTC
CASSLGVSGANVLTF
>TRBV3-1|few|TRBD1|TRBJ1-5
TGTGCCACCTCGGACAGGGTCAGCAATCAGCCCCAGCATTTT
CATSDRVSNQPQHF
>TRBV20-1|.|.|TRBJ2-5
TGCAGTGCTAGAGATCGGAGGGGGCACAATGAGCAGTACTTC
CSARDRRGHNEQYF
>TRBV6-2/TRBV6-3|few|.|TRBJ2-1
TGTGCCAGCACCACCACCTCCTACAATGAGCAGTTCTTC
CASTTTSYNEQFF
>TRBV5-6|.|.|TRBJ2-7
TGTGCCAGCAGCTTCTACACGAACGAGCAGTACTTC
CASSFYTNEQYF
>TRBV20-1|.|.|TRBJ1-2
TGCAGTGCTTTCGACGGGATAAACTATGGCTACACCTTC
CSAFDGINYGYTF
>TRBV20-1|many|.|TRBJ1-1
TGCAGTGCTAGAGAAAACACTGAAGCTTTCTTT
CSARENTEAFF
>TRBV7-2|.|.|TRBJ2-3
TGTGCCAGCAGCCCCAATCGGTCGGGAGATACGCAGTATTTT
CASSPNRSGDTQYF
>TRBV24-1|.|TRBD2|TRBJ2-3
TGTGCCACCAGCCTAGGACTAGTAAGAGGGGATACGCAGTATTTT
CATSLGLVRGDTQYF
>TRBV6-5|few|.|TRBJ2-1
TGTGCCAGCAGTTACCGTCCGGAGGGAGTTTATGAGCAGTTCTTC
CASSYRPEGVYEQFF
>TRBV4-1|.|.|TRBJ2-1
TGCGCCAGCAGCCAAGTGGGGTCCGATGAGCAGTTCTTC
CASSQVGSDEQFF
>TRBV6-2/TRBV6-3|.|.|TRBJ2-2
TGTGCCAGCAGCCCACACTTAGACGGATATGACACCGGGGAGCTGTTTTTT
CASSPHLDGYDTGELFF
>TRBV7-9|.|.|TRBJ2-1
TGTGCCAGCAGACCAGAGGGCCACGAGCGGTTCTTC
CASRPEGHERFF
>TRBV24-1|few|.|TRBJ2-3
TGTGCCACCAGTGATTCCGTCCCCCGGGGTACGCAGTATTTT
CATSDSVPRGTQYF
>TRBV12-3/TRBV12-4|.|.|TRBJ2-7
TGTGCCAGCAGTCAGGGAATCCAGATTGACGAGCAGTACTTC
CASSQGIQIDEQYF
>TRBV6-2/TRBV6-3|.|.|TRBJ2-4
TGTGCCAGCAGTTACCGGGAGGCCAAAAACATTCAGTACTTC
CASSYREAKNIQYF
>TRBV6-1|.|.|TRBJ1-1
TGTGCCAGCACCAGAGGTCTGGGTACGAACACTGAAGCTTTCTTT
CASTRGLGTNTEAFF
>TRBV19|.|TRBD1|TRBJ2-7
TGTGCCAGTAGTATGGGGACAGGCGGGTACTACGAGCAGTACTTC
CASSMGTGGYYEQYF
>TRBV24-1|.|.|TRBJ1-2
TGTGCCAGGGCGACGTCTCACTATGGCTACACCTTC
CARATSHYGYTF
>TRBV30|few|.|TRBJ2-1
TGTGCCTGGAGAGATGTCGGAACCTACAATGAGCAGTTCTTC
CAWRDVGTYNEQFF
>TRBV25-1|.|TRBD2|TRBJ2-1
TGTGCCAGCAGTGACGCTGGTAGCGGGAGTCCCTACAATGAGCAGTTCTTC
CASSDAGSGSPYNEQFF
>TRBV7-2|.|TRBD1|TRBJ2-7
TGTGCCAGCAGCTCCCGGGACAGGTTCTCCTACGAGCAGTACTTC
CASSSRDRFSYEQYF
>TRBV6-6|.|TRBD1|TRBJ2-5
TGTGCCAGCACCCGACAGGGGGCTCCAAATGAGCAGTACTTC
CASTRQGAPNEQYF
>TRBV29-1|few|.|TRBJ1-1
TGCAGCGTTGAAGACAAGATGAACACTGAAGCTTTCTTT
CSVEDKMNTEAFF
>TRBV7-2|.|.|TRBJ2-7
TGTGCCAGCAGCTTAGGGGCGGGCGCGGGCGAGAACGAGCAGTACTTC
CASSLGAGAGENEQYF
>TRBV12-3/TRBV12-4|few|.|TRBJ2-5
TGTGCCAGCAGTTTGGGTCCGCCGGAGACCCAGTACTTC
CASSLGPPETQYF
>TRBV5-4|many|.|TRBJ2-5
TGTGCCAGCAGCCGAACAGGAGAAGAGACCCAGTACTTC
CASSRTGEETQYF
>TRBV28|.|.|TRBJ1-2
TGTGCCAGCAGTTCTTGGGGGGGAGTACTGCATGGCTACACCTTC
CASSSWGGVLHGYTF
>TRBV19|.|.|TRBJ1-5
TGTGCCAGTAGTCCACCCTTGGTGAATCAGCCCCAGCATTTT
CASSPPLVNQPQHF